This T cell receptor (beta chain) was sequenced in a study of beta chain features in type 1 diabetes (dated by TCRdb to 2017 to 2018). In the study overall: Patients and healthy donors did not differ in mean age, gender distribution, total cell number or subset yield. Across all samples, about 110 million sorted cells were examined, and cell number per subset correlated strongly with RNA yield. The study compared the TCRB repertoires of sorted circulating CD4+ T cell subsets in recently diagnosed type 1 diabetes patients with those in matched healthy donors. Whereas all 30 or so donors provided naive and central memory subsets, regulatory and stem cell-like memory subsets were isolated from just 8 patients and roughly 8 healthy donors.

The paper as a whole reports these results and caveats: In all four CD4+ subsets, TCRB CDR3 length was moderately but significantly shorter in type 1 diabetes patients. Because the HLA sub-analyses included only small numbers of individuals, any influence of HLA type on TCRB rearrangement was left unresolved. Naive, central memory and regulatory TCRB repertoires appeared more similar among patients than among healthy donors. Shorter templates might have been favored by PCR, but patient and control samples were amplified and corrected together, so both groups would have been affected equally by any skew. At VDJ recombination sites, patients with type 1 diabetes made fewer insertions and deleted more nucleotides, a pattern implying thymic rearrangement abnormalities. Because cDNA was sequenced instead of genomic DNA, highly expressing activated cells could be over-represented, though the groups showed no difference in activation or CD3 levels.

This clone was seen a few times. This receptor's antigen is unknown. No base-level quality is on record; no much larger clone is a single base apart. Each donor gave one peripheral blood draw, averaging approximately 120 mL, which was collected into heparinised tubes. A BD FACSAria II was used to sort naive, central memory, regulatory and stem cell-like memory CD4+ T cells with a panel that included CD45RO, CCR7, CD25, CD127, CD95 and CD27. A purity above 98% was achieved for all sorted populations. PBMCs were isolated immediately by Lymphoprep density gradient centrifugation and stained directly without culture. So that batch effects would be minimized, each experiment stained and sorted samples in pairs, pairing one healthy donor with one patient. All of the isolated RNA was reverse transcribed with the High Capacity cDNA Reverse Transcription Kit, so expressed TCRB transcripts were sequenced. Deep immunoSEQ sequencing was performed on naive, central memory and regulatory T cell samples, with an average of about 3.6 million total reads per sample. After sorted cells were lysed in RLT buffer, RNA was extracted with DNase-treated RNeasy Micro or Mini kits, with the choice depending on cell number. Each cell subset was processed on its own to prevent cross-contamination, while patient and healthy donor samples were processed together. Using the immunoSEQ multiplex PCR, TCRB sequences were amplified from cDNA into 87-bp fragments spanning the CDR3 region. Sequencing of the amplicons was done on the Illumina HiSeq platform. The study's processing was this. Synthetic template baselines were used to correct PCR bias computationally, reads within Hamming distance 2 were collapsed together, and singletons that could not be merged were discarded. Reads were aligned to IMGT to assign V, D and J genes, CDR3 length, and insertions or deletions at six rearrangement sites. Clonotype counts were normalized to sorted cell number within each subset before computing true diversity and Gini coefficients with the tcR R package. The overlap coefficient, calculated on TCRB nucleotide sequences, was used to quantify repertoire sharing. Out-of-frame TCRB sequences from naive cells were analyzed to stand in for the pre-selection repertoire. In its TCRdb copy, this immuneACCESS table keeps in-frame sequences only and misses some clones. Where compared with another copy, unresolved V genes explain less than half of these, and the others have no known cause. The DNA was the basis for D and trimming; V, J and clone size are from that table. This sample gives about 350,000 clones in total; about 18% of them show up just once. 0.035% to 0.055% of the sample is held by the ten biggest clonotypes.

The receptor's source is a woman between 18 and 29 years old in good health. The sequencing input was naive CD4+ T cells from blood. The sample's cell subset or site label, in plain terms: true naive CD4+ T cells.

The nucleotides are TGTGCCAGCAGTGAAGGCAGGAATTCACCCCTCCACTTT. This translates into CASSEGRNSPLHF. The chain is encoded by TRBV6-1 joined to TRBJ1-6; the D gene lacks a confident call. V is cut by 1 base and J by 7 bases, and the space between the germline ends is 5 bases. The germline V gene yields MNHNS for CDR1 and SASEGT for CDR2. The cysteine opens and the phenylalanine closes a CDR3 of 13 amino acids. CDR3 DNA only is kept here, 39 bases in frame from base 1.